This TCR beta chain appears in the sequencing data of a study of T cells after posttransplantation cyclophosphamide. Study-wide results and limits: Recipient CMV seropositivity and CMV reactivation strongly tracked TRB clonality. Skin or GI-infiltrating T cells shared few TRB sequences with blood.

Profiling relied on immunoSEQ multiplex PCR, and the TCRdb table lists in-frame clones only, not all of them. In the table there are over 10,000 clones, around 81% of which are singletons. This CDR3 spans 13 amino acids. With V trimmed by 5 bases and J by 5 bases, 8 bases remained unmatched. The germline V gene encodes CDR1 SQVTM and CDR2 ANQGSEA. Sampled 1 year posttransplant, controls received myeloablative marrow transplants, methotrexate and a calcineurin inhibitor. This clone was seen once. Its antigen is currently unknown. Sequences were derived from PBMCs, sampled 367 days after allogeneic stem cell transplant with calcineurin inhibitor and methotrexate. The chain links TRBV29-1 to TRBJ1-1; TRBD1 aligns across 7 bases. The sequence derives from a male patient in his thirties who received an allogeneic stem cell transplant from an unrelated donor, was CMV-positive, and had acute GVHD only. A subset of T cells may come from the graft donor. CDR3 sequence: CSVRQGGGTEAFF. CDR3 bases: TGCAGCGTTCGCCAGGGGGGTGGAACTGAAGCTTTCTTT.